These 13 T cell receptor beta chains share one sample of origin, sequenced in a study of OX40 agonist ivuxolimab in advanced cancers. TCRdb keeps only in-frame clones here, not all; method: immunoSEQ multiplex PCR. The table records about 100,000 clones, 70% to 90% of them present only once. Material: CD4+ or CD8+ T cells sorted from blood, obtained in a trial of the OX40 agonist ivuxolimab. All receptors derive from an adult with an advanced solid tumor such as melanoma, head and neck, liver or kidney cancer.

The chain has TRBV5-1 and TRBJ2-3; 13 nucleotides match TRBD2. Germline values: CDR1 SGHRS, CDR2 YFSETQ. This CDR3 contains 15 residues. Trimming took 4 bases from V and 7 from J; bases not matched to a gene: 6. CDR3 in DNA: TGCGCCAGCAGCGTGGGGACTAGCGGGACTAATACGCAGTATTTT. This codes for CASSVGTSGTNTQYF.

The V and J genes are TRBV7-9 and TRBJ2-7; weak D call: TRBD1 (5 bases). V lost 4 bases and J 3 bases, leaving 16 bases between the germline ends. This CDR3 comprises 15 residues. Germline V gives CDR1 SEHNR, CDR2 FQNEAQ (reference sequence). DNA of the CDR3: TGTGCCAGCAGCTCGTCGAACCGGACAAACTACGAGCAGTACTTC. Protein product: CASSSSNRTNYEQYF.

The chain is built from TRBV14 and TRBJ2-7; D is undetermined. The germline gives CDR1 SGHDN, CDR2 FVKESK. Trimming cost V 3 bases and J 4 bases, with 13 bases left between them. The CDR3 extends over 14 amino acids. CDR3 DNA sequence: TGTGCCAGCAGCCACCGACAACACCCGTACGAGCAGTACTTC. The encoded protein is CASSHRQHPYEQYF.

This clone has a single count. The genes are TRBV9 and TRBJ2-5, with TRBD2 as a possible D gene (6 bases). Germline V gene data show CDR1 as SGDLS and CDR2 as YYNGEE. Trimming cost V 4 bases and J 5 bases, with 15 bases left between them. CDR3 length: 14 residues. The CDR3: CASSPTTRSETQYF. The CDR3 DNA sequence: TGTGCCAGCAGCCCCACGACTAGAAGTGAGACCCAGTACTTC.

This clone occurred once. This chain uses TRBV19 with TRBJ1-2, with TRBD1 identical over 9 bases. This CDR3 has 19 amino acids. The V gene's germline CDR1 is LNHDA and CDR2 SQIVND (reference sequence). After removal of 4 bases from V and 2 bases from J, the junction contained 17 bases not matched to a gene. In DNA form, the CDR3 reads TGTGCCAGTAGTACGGACGTTGCCGGGACAGGGTTTAGGAACTATGGCTACACCTTC. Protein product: CASSTDVAGTGFRNYGYTF.

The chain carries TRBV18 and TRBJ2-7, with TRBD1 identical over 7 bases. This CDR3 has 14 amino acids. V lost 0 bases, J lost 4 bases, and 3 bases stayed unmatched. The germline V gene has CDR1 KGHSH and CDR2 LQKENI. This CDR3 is CASSPPAGGYEQYF. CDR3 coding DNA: TGTGCCAGCTCACCACCCGCAGGGGGATACGAGCAGTACTTC.

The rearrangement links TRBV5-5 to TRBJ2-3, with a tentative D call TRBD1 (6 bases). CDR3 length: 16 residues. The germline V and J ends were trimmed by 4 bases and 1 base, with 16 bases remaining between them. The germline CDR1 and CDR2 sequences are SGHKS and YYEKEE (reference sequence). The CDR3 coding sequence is TGTGCCAGCAGCCGAACAGGGCTCCCGGGCACAGATACGCAGTATTTT. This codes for CASSRTGLPGTDTQYF.

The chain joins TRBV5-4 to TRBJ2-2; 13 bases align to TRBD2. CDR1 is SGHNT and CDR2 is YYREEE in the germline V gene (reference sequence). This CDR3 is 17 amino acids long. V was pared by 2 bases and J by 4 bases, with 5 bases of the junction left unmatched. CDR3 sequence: CASSFPGLAGFTGELFF. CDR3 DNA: TGTGCCAGCAGCTTCCCGGGACTAGCGGGGTTCACCGGGGAGCTGTTTTTT.

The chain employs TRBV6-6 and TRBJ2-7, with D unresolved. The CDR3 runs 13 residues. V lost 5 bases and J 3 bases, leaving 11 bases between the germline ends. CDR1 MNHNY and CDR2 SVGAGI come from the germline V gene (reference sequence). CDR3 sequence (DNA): TGTGCCAGCAGTATAGACATCCTCTACGAGCAGTACTTC. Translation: CASSIDILYEQYF.

The CDR3 spells CASSGDRGNNQPQHF. DNA of the CDR3: TGTGCCAGCAGTGGAGACAGGGGGAACAATCAGCCCCAGCATTTT. V usage is TRBV2 and J usage is TRBJ1-5, with 9 bases identical to TRBD1. The CDR3 loop spans 15 amino acids. Trimming at V came to 4 bases and at J to 3 bases, leaving 4 bases not matched to a gene. Looked up from germline, CDR1 is SNHLY and CDR2 is FYNNEI.

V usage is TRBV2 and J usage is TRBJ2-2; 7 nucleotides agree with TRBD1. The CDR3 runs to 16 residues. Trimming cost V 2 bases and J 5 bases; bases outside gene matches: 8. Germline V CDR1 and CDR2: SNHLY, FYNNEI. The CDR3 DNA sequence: TGTGCCAGCAGTGAATCCAGCACAGGGGTGACCGGGGAGCTGTTTTTT. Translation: CASSESSTGVTGELFF.

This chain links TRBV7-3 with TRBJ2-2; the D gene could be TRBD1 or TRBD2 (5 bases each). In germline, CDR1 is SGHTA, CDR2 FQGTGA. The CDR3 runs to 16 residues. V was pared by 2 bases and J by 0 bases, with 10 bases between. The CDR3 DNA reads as TGTGCCAGCAGCTTACTGGGGGATGCGAACACCGGGGAGCTGTTTTTT. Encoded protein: CASSLLGDANTGELFF.

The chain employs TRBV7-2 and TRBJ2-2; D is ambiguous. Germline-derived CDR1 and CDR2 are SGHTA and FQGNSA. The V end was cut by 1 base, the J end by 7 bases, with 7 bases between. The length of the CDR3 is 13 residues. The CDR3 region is CASSLVLVGELFF. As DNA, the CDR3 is TGTGCCAGCAGCTTAGTATTGGTCGGGGAGCTGTTTTTT. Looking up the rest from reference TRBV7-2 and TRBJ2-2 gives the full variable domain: GAGVSQSPSNKVTEKGKDVELRCDPISGHTALYWYRQSLGQGLEFLIYFQGNSAPDKSGLPSDRFSAERTGGSVSTLTIQRTQQEDSAVYLCASSLVLVGELFFGEGSRLTVL.